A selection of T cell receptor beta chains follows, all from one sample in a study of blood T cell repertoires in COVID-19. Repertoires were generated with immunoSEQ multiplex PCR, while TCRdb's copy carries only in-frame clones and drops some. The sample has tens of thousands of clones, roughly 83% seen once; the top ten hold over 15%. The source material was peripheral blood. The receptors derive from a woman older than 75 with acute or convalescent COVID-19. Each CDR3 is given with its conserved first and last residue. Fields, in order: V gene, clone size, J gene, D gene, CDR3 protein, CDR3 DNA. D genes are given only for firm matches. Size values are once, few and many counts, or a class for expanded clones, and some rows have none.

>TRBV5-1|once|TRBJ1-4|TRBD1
CASSLGGRGPEKLFF
TGCGCCAGCAGCTTGGGGGGCAGGGGGCCTGAAAAACTGTTTTTT
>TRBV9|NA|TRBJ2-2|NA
CASSVEVGATIGELFF
TGTGCCAGCAGCGTAGAAGTAGGGGCTACAATCGGGGAGCTGTTTTTT
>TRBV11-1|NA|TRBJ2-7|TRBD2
CASSLAQAGASRYEQYF
TGTGCCAGCAGCTTAGCGCAAGCGGGAGCTTCCCGGTACGAGCAGTACTTC
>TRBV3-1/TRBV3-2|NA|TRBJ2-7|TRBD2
CASSQVRQLAGYYEQYF
TGTGCCAGCAGCCAAGTGCGTCAACTAGCGGGGTACTACGAGCAGTACTTC
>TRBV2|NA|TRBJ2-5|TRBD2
CASSDTGLAPGAQYF
TGTGCCAGCAGTGATACGGGACTAGCCCCGGGGGCCCAGTACTTC
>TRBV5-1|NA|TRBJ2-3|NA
CASSLDHRSTDTQYF
TGCGCCAGCAGCTTGGATCACAGATCCACAGATACGCAGTATTTT
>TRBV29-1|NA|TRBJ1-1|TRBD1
CSVGGQGNTEAFF
TGCAGCGTCGGCGGACAGGGTAACACTGAAGCTTTCTTT
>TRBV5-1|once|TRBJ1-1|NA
CASSRQGGGEAEAFF
TGCGCCAGCAGCCGACAAGGCGGGGGCGAAGCTGAAGCTTTCTTT
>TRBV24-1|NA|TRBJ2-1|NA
CATSGGAGITSYNEQFF
TGTGCCACCAGTGGCGGGGCAGGGATAACCTCCTACAATGAGCAGTTCTTC
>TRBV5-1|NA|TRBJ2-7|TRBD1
CASSPRTGGHYEQYF
TGCGCCAGCAGCCCTAGGACAGGGGGTCACTACGAGCAGTACTTC
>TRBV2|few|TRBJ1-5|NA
CASNGQNQPQHF
TGTGCCAGCAATGGGCAGAATCAGCCCCAGCATTTT
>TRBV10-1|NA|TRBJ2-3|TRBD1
CASSEGTGGAYTQYF
TGCGCCAGCAGTGAGGGGACAGGGGGCGCATATACGCAGTATTTT
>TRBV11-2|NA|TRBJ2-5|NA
CASSPQVWETQYF
TGTGCCAGCAGCCCACAGGTCTGGGAGACCCAGTACTTC
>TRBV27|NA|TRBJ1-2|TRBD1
CASSSGTGVTGYGYTF
TGTGCCAGCAGTTCCGGGACAGGGGTTACGGGATATGGCTACACCTTC
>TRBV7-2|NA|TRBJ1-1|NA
CASSLALGGGVEAFF
TGTGCCAGCAGCTTAGCGCTAGGAGGTGGGGTGGAGGCTTTCTTT
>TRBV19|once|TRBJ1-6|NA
CASRYGGNSPLHF
TGTGCCAGTAGGTACGGGGGGAATTCACCCCTCCACTTT
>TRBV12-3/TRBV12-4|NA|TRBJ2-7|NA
CASSSTRKYEQYF
TGTGCCAGCAGTTCGACACGCAAATACGAGCAGTACTTC
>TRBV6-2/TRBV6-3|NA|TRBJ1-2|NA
CASSYAPGVYGYTF
TGTGCCAGCAGTTACGCCCCAGGGGTCTATGGCTACACCTTC
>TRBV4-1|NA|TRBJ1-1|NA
CASTSLTSGGGEAFF
TGCGCCAGCACTTCGCTCACGTCGGGCGGGGGTGAAGCTTTCTTT
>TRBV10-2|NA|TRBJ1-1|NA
CASSDPGLGDFF
TGCGCCAGCAGTGATCCGGGTCTAGGGGATTTCTTT
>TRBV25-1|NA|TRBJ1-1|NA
CASSDYREAFF
TGTGCCAGCAGTGATTACAGAGAAGCTTTCTTT